What follows describes a single T cell receptor beta chain. Its antigen is currently unknown. This sample was included in a study of human T cells and chemical hapten exposure. TCRdb redid the calling of the RACE reads with MiXCR, one entry per CDR3 protein. This sample has about 260,000 distinct CDR3 sequences, with 7% to 10% found just once. Germline assignment: CDR1 SGHRS and CDR2 YFSETQ. Trimming cost V 0 bases and J 2 bases; bases outside gene matches: 3. CDR3 length: 16 amino acids. Indicated time point: pre-sensitization, week 0. The treatment: therapeutic diphenylcyclopropenone sensitization with weekly scalp DPC. Study conclusions and caveats: High-frequency TCRs, those above 1 in 1000, stayed the same after DPC sensitization.

The sample here was whole blood, taken in connection with sensitization to the hapten diphenylcyclopropenone (DPC). This TCR came from a woman between 40 and 50 years old with alopecia areata. Some clones in this sample may be carry-over from other donors' samples. J is TRBJ2-1 and V is TRBV5-1; 9 bases agree with TRBD2. CDR3 DNA: TGCGCCAGCAGCTTGGTCGGCGGGAGGGCCTACAATGAGCAGTTCTTC. Translation: CASSLVGGRAYNEQFF.